The 17 T cell receptor beta chains below come from one sample, sequenced in a study of OX40 agonist ivuxolimab in advanced cancers. Data came from immunoSEQ multiplex PCR; TCRdb stores just in-frame clones and leaves some out. The data show 65,000 to 90,000 clones, 80% to 90% seen once. Specimen: CD4+ or CD8+ T cells sorted from blood, collected in a trial of the OX40 agonist ivuxolimab. The receptors originated from an adult with an advanced solid tumor such as melanoma, head and neck, liver or kidney cancer.

CDR3 region: CSVEVSRETQYF. CDR3 nucleotides: TGCAGCGTTGAAGTCTCACGGGAGACCCAGTACTTC. This chain uses TRBV29-1 with TRBJ2-5; D is ambiguous. The germline gives CDR1 SQVTM, CDR2 ANQGSEA. V was cut by 1 base and J by 5 bases, with 8 bases left in between. This CDR3 contains 12 residues.

The chain combines TRBV28 with TRBJ1-1, with D perhaps TRBD1 (5 bases). This CDR3 is built from 11 residues. CDR1 and CDR2 (germline): MDHEN, SYDVKM. V was cut by 6 bases and J by 4 bases, with 6 bases left in between. The CDR3 region has the DNA TGTGCCAGCAGGACAGCCACTGAAGCTTTCTTT. Translated, it gives CASRTATEAFF. Drawing the rest from reference TRBV28 and TRBJ1-1, the complete variable domain is DVKVTQSSRYLVKRTGEKVFLECVQDMDHENMFWYRQDPGLGLRLIYFSYDVKMKEKGDIPEGYSVSREKKERFSLILESASTNQTSMYLCASRTATEAFFGQGTRLTVV.

The chain has TRBV7-9 and TRBJ1-1, with D unclear. Deletions cut 5 bases from V and 5 bases from J, with 12 bases between. The CDR3 totals 13 residues. Germline CDR1 SEHNR, CDR2 FQNEAQ (reference sequence). CDR3 coding DNA: TGTGCCAGCAGCGAGAACCTCGGGACTGAAGCTTTCTTT. Translation: CASSENLGTEAFF.

V is TRBV5-1 and J is TRBJ2-7; 7 bases match TRBD1. CDR1 and CDR2 (germline): SGHRS, YFSETQ. The CDR3 length is 16 residues. Trimming at V came to 2 bases and at J to 5 bases, leaving 13 bases not matched to a gene. In DNA, the CDR3 is TGCGCCAGCAGCTTAGGGTGGGGGACAGAGGGTGACGAGCAGTACTTC. It codes for CASSLGWGTEGDEQYF.

The sample holds one count of this clone. The chain has TRBV4-3 and TRBJ2-1; D is unresolved. CDR1 and CDR2 from the germline V gene are LGHNA and YSLEER. Trimming shortened V by 0 bases and J by 7 bases, and 13 bases separated the two germline ends. This CDR3 spans 15 amino acids. The CDR3 here is CASSQDMGIWNEQFF. CDR3 nucleotides: TGCGCCAGCAGCCAAGATATGGGCATTTGGAATGAGCAGTTCTTC.

The chain carries TRBV21-1 and TRBJ2-4; the table gives TRBD2 as D, unverified against the DNA. TRBV21-1 is termed a pseudogene. This CDR3 spans 15 amino acids. The DNA of the CDR3 is TGTGCCAGCAGCAAAGTGGGGGGGCTGGGAAACATTCAGTACTTC. As protein: CASSKVGGLGNIQYF.

This chain uses TRBV19 with TRBJ1-2; a weak D match, TRBD1 (6 bases). Germline lookup yields CDR1 LNHDA and CDR2 SQIVND (reference sequence). The CDR3 totals 16 residues. V was trimmed by 4 bases and J by 5 bases, leaving 20 bases between them. The DNA of the CDR3 is TGTGCCAGTAGTAGCCGCATCACAGCTCAGGGGTATGGCTACACCTTC. Translating it yields CASSSRITAQGYGYTF.

This clone has only a few counts. V gene TRBV13 combines with J gene TRBJ1-1; D gene ambiguous. The CDR3 extends over 13 amino acids. Trimming cost V 3 bases and J 5 bases, with 10 bases left between them. The germline CDR1 and CDR2 sequences are PRHDT and FYEKMQ (reference sequence). The CDR3, as DNA: TGTGCCAGCAGCTTGCTTTGGGCTACTGAAGCTTTCTTT. Translation: CASSLLWATEAFF.

The gene calls are TRBV14 and TRBJ2-1; 13 bases match TRBD2. The junction had 2 bases not matched to a gene; V was cut back by 0 bases and J by 3 bases. Germline V gene lookup returns CDR1 SGHDN and CDR2 FVKESK. This CDR3 has 17 amino acids. CDR3 DNA: TGTGCCAGCAGCCAAGACCGACTAGCGGGAGGCTACAATGAGCAGTTCTTC. This codes for CASSQDRLAGGYNEQFF. The variable domain in full, completed from reference TRBV14 and TRBJ2-1, reads EAGVTQFPSHSVIEKGQTVTLRCDPISGHDNLYWYRRVMGKEIKFLLHFVKESKQDESGMPNNRFLAERTGGTYSTLKVQPAELEDSGVYFCASSQDRLAGGYNEQFFGPGTRLTVL.

On this clone: Germline and junction disagree at one end, which may indicate a read error. The CDR3 here is CASSLSRTSNEQFF. The CDR3 DNA sequence: TGTGCTAGCAGCCTCTCCAGGACAAGTAATGAGCAGTTCTTC. This chain joins TRBV7-7 and TRBJ2-1, with D perhaps TRBD1 (5 bases). Germline V lookup: CDR1 SSHAT, CDR2 FNYEAQ (reference sequence). The CDR3 consists of 14 residues.

The rearrangement uses TRBV5-1 and TRBJ1-1; D is unclear. The CDR3 runs to 12 residues. V was trimmed by 1 base and J by 3 bases, leaving 4 bases between them. Germline lookup yields CDR1 SGHRS and CDR2 YFSETQ. This CDR3 is CASSLPDTEAFF. The CDR3 coding sequence is TGCGCCAGCAGCTTGCCTGACACTGAAGCTTTCTTT.

The chain is built from TRBV7-2 and TRBJ2-3, with D perhaps TRBD2 (6 bases). V lost 1 base and J lost 2, with 13 bases in between. The germline gives CDR1 SGHTA, CDR2 FQGNSA. This CDR3 region has 16 residues. CDR3 DNA: TGTGCCAGCAGCTTAGAAGGCGTAGCGGTCACAGATACGCAGTATTTT. Its protein is CASSLEGVAVTDTQYF.

This chain links TRBV27 with TRBJ2-5, with TRBD1 matching over 7 bases. The DNA end is more similar to TRBJ2-7, so the J call may be wrong. This CDR3 is 16 amino acids long. CDR1 and CDR2 from the germline V gene are MNHEY and SMNVEV (reference sequence). CDR3 nucleotide sequence: TGTGCCAGCGCTCGATCCAGGGACAGATTTTCTTACGAGCAGTACTTC. It translates to CASARSRDRFSYEQYF.

V usage is TRBV5-1 and J usage is TRBJ2-7; 12 bases agree with TRBD2. CDR1 and CDR2 from the germline V gene are SGHRS and YFSETQ. CDR3 size: 15 residues. Trimming cost V 4 bases and J 3 bases; bases outside gene matches: 5. DNA of the CDR3: TGCGCCAGCAGCGGAGGACTAGCGGGAATCTACGAGCAGTACTTC. Amino acid sequence: CASSGGLAGIYEQYF.

This chain connects TRBV7-2 to TRBJ2-5, with 11 bases matching TRBD2. Trimming cost V 5 bases and J 5 bases; bases outside gene matches: 13. The CDR3 spans 17 residues. Germline loops: CDR1 SGHTA, CDR2 FQGNSA. The CDR3 nucleotides read TGTGCCAGCAGCCGGTGGGTAGCGGGAGGGCCGAGGGAGACCCAGTACTTC. Translation: CASSRWVAGGPRETQYF.

The chain recombines TRBV28 with TRBJ1-5, with D perhaps matching TRBD1 (5 bases). The germline CDR1 and CDR2 sequences are MDHEN and SYDVKM. CDR3 length: 12 amino acids. Trimming left V 10 bases short and J 3 bases short, with 10 bases between. The CDR3 DNA is TGTGCCATACGACAGCTCAATCAGCCCCAGCATTTT. Amino acid sequence: CAIRQLNQPQHF.

This chain connects TRBV7-3 to TRBJ2-3; D gene ambiguous. V lost 0 bases to trimming and J lost 4 bases, with 5 bases between them. Germline V lookup: CDR1 SGHTA, CDR2 FQGTGA. The length of the CDR3 is 13 residues. The CDR3 DNA follows: TGTGCCAGCAGCTTAACGGGCTCAGATACGCAGTATTTT. Protein: CASSLTGSDTQYF. Supplemented by reference TRBV7-3 and TRBJ2-3, the full variable domain reads GAGVSQTPSNKVTEKGKYVELRCDPISGHTALYWYRQSLGQGPEFLIYFQGTGAADDSGLPNDRFFAVRPEGSVSTLKIQRTERGDSAVYLCASSLTGSDTQYFGPGTRLTVL.